The T cell receptor beta chain described here comes from a study of CD8+ T cells in alopecia areata. Treatment described: oral pan-JAK inhibitor, 5-10 mg twice daily. CDR3 length: 16 amino acids. V lost 0 bases to trimming and J lost 5 bases, with 16 bases between them. Germline V gives CDR1 SGHRS, CDR2 YFSETQ. RNA was isolated and reverse transcribed to cDNA, the sequencing template. Some clones are missing from TCRdb's copy, which holds only in-frame ones; the method was immunoSEQ multiplex PCR. The sample records some 190,000 clones, approximately 57% being singletons. Sequenced material: CD4+ T cells sorted from blood, taken at week 24, from a patient treated with tofacitinib. The rearrangement joins TRBV5-1 to TRBJ2-3; unclear D gene. This TCR was sampled from a human donor with alopecia areata. The CDR3 loop reads CASSLGGSPPGDTQYF. The CDR3 DNA follows: TGCGCCAGCAGCTTGGGTGGTAGCCCCCCGGGAGATACGCAGTATTTT.